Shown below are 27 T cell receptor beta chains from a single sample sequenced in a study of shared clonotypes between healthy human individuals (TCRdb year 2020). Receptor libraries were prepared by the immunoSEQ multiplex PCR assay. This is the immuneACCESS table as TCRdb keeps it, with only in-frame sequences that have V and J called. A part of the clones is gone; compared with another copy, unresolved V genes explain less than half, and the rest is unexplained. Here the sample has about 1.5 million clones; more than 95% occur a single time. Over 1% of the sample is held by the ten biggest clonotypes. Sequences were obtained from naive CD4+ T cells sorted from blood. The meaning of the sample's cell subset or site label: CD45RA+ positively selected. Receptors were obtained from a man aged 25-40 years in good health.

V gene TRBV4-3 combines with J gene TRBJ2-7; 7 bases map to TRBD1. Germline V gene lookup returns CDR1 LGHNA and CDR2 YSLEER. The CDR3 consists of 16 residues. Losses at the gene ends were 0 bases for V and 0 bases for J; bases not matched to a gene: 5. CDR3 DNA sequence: TGCGCCAGCAGCCAAGAGGTGGGACAGTCCTCCTACGAGCAGTACTTC. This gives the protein CASSQEVGQSSYEQYF.

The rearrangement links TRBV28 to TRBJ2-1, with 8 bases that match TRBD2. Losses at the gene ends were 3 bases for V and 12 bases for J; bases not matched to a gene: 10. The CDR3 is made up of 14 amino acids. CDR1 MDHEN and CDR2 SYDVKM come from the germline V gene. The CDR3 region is CASSFSTSGGGQFF. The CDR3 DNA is TGTGCCAGCAGTTTCTCAACTAGCGGAGGAGGGCAGTTCTTC.

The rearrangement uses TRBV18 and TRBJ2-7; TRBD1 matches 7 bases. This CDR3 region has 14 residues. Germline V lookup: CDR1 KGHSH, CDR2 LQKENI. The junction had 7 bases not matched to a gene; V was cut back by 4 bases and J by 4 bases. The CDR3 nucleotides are TGTGCCAGCTCACACGGACAGGTCGGATACGAGCAGTACTTC. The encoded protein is CASSHGQVGYEQYF.

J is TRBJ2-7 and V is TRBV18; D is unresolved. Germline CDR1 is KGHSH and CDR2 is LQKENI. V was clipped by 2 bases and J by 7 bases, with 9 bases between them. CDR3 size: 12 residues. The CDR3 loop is CASSPEMREQYF. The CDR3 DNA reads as TGTGCCAGCTCACCAGAAATGAGAGAGCAGTACTTC.

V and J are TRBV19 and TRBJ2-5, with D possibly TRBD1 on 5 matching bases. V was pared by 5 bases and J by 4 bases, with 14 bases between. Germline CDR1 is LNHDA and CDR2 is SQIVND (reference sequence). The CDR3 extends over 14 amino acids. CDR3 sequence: CASSLDTLGETQYF. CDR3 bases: TGTGCCAGTAGTTTGGACACCCTGGGAGAGACCCAGTACTTC.

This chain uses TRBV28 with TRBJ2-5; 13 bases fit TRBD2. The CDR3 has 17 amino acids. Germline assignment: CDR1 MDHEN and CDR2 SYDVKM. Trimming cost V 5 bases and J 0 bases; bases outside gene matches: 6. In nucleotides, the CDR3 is TGTGCCAGCAGTCCGGGACTAGCGGGACCGTACCAAGAGACCCAGTACTTC. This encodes CASSPGLAGPYQETQYF.

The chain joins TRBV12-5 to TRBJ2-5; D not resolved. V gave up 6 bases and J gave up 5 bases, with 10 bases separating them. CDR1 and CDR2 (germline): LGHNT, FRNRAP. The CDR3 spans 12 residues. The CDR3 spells CASGTNAETQYF. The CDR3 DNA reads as TGTGCTAGTGGCACCAACGCGGAGACCCAGTACTTC.

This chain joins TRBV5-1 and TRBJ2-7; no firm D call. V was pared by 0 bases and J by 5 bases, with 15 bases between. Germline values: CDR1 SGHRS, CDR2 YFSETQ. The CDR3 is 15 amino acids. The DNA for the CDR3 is TGCGCCAGCAGCTTGGTTGCCCTCGACCTTGACGAGCAGTACTTC. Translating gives CASSLVALDLDEQYF. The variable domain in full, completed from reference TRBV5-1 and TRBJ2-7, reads KAGVTQTPRYLIKTRGQQVTLSCSPISGHRSVSWYQQTPGQGLQFLFEYFSETQRNKGNFPGRFSGRQFSNSRSEMNVSTLELGDSALYLCASSLVALDLDEQYFGPGTRLTVT.

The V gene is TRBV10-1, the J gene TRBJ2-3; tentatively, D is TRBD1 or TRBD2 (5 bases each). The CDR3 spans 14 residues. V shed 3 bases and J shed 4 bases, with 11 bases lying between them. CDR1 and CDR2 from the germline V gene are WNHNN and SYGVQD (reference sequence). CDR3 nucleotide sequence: TGCGCCAGCAGTGAAAGGCAGGGAGCAGATACGCAGTATTTT. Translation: CASSERQGADTQYF.

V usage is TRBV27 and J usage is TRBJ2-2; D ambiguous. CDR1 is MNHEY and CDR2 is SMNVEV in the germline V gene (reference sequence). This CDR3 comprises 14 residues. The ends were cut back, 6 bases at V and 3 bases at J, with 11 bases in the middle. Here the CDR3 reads CASSIMTYTGELFF. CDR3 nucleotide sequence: TGTGCCAGCAGCATTATGACCTACACCGGGGAGCTGTTTTTT.

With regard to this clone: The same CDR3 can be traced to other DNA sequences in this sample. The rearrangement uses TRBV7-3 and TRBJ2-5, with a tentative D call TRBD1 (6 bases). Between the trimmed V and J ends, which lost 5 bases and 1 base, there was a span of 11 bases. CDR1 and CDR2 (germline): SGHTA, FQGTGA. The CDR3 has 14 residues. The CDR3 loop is CASSLGGSQETQYF. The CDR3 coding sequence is TGTGCCAGCAGCCTAGGGGGAAGCCAAGAGACCCAGTACTTC. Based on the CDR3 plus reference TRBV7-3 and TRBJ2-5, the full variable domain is GAGVSQTPSNKVTEKGKYVELRCDPISGHTALYWYRQSLGQGPEFLIYFQGTGAADDSGLPNDRFFAVRPEGSVSTLKIQRTERGDSAVYLCASSLGGSQETQYFGPGTRLLVL.

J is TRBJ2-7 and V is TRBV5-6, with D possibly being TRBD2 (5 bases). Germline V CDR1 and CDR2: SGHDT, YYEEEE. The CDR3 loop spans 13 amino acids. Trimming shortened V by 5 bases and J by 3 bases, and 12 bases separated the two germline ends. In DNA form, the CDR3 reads TGTGCCAGCAGTTCGGGGTTGGTCTACGAGCAGTACTTC. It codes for CASSSGLVYEQYF.

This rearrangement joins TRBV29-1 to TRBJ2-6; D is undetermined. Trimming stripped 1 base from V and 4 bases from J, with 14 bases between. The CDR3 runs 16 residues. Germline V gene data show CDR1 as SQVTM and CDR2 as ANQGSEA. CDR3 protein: CSVEVHTLVGANVLTF. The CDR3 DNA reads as TGCAGCGTTGAAGTCCACACCCTGGTGGGGGCCAACGTCCTGACTTTC.

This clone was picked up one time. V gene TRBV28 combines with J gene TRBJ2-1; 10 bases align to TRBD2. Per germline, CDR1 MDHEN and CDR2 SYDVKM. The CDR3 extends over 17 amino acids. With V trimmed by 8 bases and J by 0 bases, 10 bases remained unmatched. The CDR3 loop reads CASGKRRLAGSYNEQFF. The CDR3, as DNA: TGTGCCAGCGGGAAAAGGAGACTAGCGGGCTCCTACAATGAGCAGTTCTTC. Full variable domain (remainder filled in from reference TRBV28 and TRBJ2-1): DVKVTQSSRYLVKRTGEKVFLECVQDMDHENMFWYRQDPGLGLRLIYFSYDVKMKEKGDIPEGYSVSREKKERFSLILESASTNQTSMYLCASGKRRLAGSYNEQFFGPGTRLTVL.

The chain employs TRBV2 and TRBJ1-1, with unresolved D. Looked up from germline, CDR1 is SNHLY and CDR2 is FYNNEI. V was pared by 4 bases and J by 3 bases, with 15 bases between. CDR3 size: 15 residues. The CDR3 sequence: CASSVKRGWDTEAFF. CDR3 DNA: TGTGCCAGCAGTGTGAAGCGGGGATGGGACACTGAAGCTTTCTTT.

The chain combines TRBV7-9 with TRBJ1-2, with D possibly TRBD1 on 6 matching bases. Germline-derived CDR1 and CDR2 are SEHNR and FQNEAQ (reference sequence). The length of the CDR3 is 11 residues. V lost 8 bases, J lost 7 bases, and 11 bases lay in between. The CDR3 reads CASPRGGGYTF. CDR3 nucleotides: TGTGCCAGCCCCAGGGGCGGTGGCTACACCTTC. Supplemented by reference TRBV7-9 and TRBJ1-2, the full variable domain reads DTGVSQNPRHKITKRGQNVTFRCDPISEHNRLYWYRQTLGQGPEFLTYFQNEAQLEKSRLLSDRFSAERPKGSFSTLEIQRTEQGDSAMYLCASPRGGGYTFGSGTRLTVV.

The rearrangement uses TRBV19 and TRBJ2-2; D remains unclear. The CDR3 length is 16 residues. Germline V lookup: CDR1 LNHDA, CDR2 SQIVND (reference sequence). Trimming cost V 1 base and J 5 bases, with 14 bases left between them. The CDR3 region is CASSIVSIGVTGELFF. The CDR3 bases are TGTGCCAGTAGTATAGTGTCCATTGGTGTGACCGGGGAGCTGTTTTTT.

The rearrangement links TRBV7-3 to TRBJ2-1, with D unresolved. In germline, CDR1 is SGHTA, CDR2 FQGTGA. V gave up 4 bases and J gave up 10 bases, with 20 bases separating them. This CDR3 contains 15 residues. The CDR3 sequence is CASSYDGGGQREQFF. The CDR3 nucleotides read TGTGCCAGCAGCTACGATGGTGGCGGCCAACGGGAGCAGTTCTTC.

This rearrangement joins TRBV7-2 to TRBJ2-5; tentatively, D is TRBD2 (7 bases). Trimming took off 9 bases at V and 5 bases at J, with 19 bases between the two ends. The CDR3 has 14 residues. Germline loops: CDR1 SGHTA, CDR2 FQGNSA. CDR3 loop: CASGTEGGRETQYF. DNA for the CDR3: TGTGCCAGTGGCACGGAGGGGGGGCGGGAGACCCAGTACTTC.

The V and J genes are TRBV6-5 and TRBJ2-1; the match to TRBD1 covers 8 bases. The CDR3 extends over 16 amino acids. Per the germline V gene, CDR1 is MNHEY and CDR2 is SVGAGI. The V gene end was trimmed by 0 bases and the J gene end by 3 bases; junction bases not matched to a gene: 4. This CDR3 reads CASSYSPTGVYNEQFF. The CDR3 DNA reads TGTGCCAGCAGTTACTCCCCGACAGGGGTCTACAATGAGCAGTTCTTC.

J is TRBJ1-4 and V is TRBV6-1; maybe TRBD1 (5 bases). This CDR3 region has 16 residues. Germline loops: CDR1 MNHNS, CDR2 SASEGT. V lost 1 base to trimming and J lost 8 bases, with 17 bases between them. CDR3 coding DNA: TGTGCCAGCAGTGAAGTGATGGGGGGGACGCAGGAAAAACTGTTTTTT. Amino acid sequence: CASSEVMGGTQEKLFF.

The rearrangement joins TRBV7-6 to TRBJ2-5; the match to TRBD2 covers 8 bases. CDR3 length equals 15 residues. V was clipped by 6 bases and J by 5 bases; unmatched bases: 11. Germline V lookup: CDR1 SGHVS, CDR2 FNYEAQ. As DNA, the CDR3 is TGTGCCAGCAGGCCTTCGGGAGGGCCATATGAGACCCAGTACTTC. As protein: CASRPSGGPYETQYF.

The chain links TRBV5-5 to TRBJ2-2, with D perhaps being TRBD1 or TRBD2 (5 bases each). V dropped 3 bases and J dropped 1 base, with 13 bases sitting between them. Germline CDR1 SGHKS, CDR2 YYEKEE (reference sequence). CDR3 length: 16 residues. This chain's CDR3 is CASSWIMGVNTGELFF. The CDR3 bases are TGTGCCAGCAGCTGGATCATGGGGGTGAACACCGGGGAGCTGTTTTTT.

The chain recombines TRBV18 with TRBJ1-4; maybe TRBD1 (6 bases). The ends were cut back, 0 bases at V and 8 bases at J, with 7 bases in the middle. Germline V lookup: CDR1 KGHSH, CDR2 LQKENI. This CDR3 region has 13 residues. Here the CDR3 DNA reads TGTGCCAGCTCACCACCGGGGGCGGAAAAACTGTTTTTT. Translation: CASSPPGAEKLFF.

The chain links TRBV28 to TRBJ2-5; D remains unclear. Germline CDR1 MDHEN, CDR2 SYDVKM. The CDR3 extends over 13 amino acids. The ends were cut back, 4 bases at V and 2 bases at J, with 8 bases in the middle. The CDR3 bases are TGTGCCAGCAGTTACCTCAATCAAGAGACCCAGTACTTC. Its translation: CASSYLNQETQYF.

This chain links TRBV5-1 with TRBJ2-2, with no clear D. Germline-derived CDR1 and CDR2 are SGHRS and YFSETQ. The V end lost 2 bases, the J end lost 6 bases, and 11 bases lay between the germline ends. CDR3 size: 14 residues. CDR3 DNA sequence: TGCGCCAGCAGCTTCCGGGCCCTCTCCGGGGAGCTGTTTTTT. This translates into CASSFRALSGELFF. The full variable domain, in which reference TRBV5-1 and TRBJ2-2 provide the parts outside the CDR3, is KAGVTQTPRYLIKTRGQQVTLSCSPISGHRSVSWYQQTPGQGLQFLFEYFSETQRNKGNFPGRFSGRQFSNSRSEMNVSTLELGDSALYLCASSFRALSGELFFGEGSRLTVL.

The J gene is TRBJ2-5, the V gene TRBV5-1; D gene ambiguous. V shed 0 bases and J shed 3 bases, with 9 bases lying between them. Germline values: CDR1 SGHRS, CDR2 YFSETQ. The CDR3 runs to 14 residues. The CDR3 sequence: CASSLAPPKETQYF. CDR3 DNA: TGCGCCAGCAGCTTGGCCCCGCCAAAAGAGACCCAGTACTTC.